This entry lists 32 T cell receptor beta chains sequenced from one sample in a study of cytomegalovirus exposure and HLA in healthy donors. The PCR made use of 60 Vbeta and 13 Jbeta primers. Some clones are missing from TCRdb's copy, which holds only in-frame ones; the method was immunoSEQ multiplex PCR. The sample lists roughly 120,000 clones, 82% occurring once. Material for sequencing was PBMCs. The receptor source for this set is a male donor in good health and CMV-seropositive.

V usage is TRBV7-3 and J usage is TRBJ2-2, with 11 positions matching TRBD2. Germline lookup yields CDR1 SGHTA and CDR2 FQGTGA. The CDR3 length is 18 residues. The V and J ends lost 0 bases and 1 base, in that order; junction bases with no gene match: 4. In DNA, the CDR3 is TGTGCCAGCAGCTTAACCTGGACTAGCGGGCTGAACACCGGGGAGCTGTTTTTT. This gives the protein CASSLTWTSGLNTGELFF.

The V call is TRBV2, the J call TRBJ2-3; TRBD2 matches at 12 bases. After removal of 8 bases from V and 0 bases from J, the junction contained 6 bases not matched to a gene. CDR1 is SNHLY and CDR2 is FYNNEI in the germline V gene. The CDR3 runs to 16 residues. The DNA of the CDR3 is TGTGCCAGCGGGACTAGCGGGTCCGCTAGCACAGATACGCAGTATTTT. Its protein product is CASGTSGSASTDTQYF.

CDR3 loop: CAPPGEGARVLGAFF. The CDR3 region has the DNA TGTGCTCCACCTGGAGAGGGGGCCAGGGTTTTAGGAGCTTTCTTT. The chain employs TRBV12-5 and TRBJ1-1; TRBD1 matches at 7 bases. V was pared by 11 bases and J by 10 bases, with 22 bases of the junction left unmatched. The CDR3 sequence is 15 residues long. Per germline, CDR1 LGHNT and CDR2 FRNRAP.

This chain uses TRBV7-2 with TRBJ2-7; 9 bases are shared with TRBD2. This CDR3 is 15 amino acids long. With V trimmed by 4 bases and J by 3 bases, 7 bases remained unmatched. Germline V gene data show CDR1 as SGHTA and CDR2 as FQGNSA. In DNA, the CDR3 is TGTGCCAGCAGCTCGAGCGGGAGGCTTGACTACGAGCAGTACTTC. Its protein is CASSSSGRLDYEQYF. Together with reference TRBV7-2 and TRBJ2-7, the CDR3 gives the full variable domain: GAGVSQSPSNKVTEKGKDVELRCDPISGHTALYWYRQSLGQGLEFLIYFQGNSAPDKSGLPSDRFSAERTGGSVSTLTIQRTQQEDSAVYLCASSSSGRLDYEQYFGPGTRLTVT.

This chain joins TRBV30 and TRBJ2-5; D is possibly TRBD2 (6 bases). The CDR3 sequence is 12 residues long. V lost 5 bases to trimming and J lost 5 bases, with 12 bases between them. CDR1 and CDR2 (germline): GTSNPN, SVGIG (reference sequence). CDR3 in amino acids: CAWGGLRETQYF. CDR3 coding DNA: TGTGCCTGGGGGGGACTCCGGGAGACCCAGTACTTC.

The rearrangement links TRBV6-5 to TRBJ2-1, with D perhaps matching TRBD1 (6 bases). The germline gives CDR1 MNHEY, CDR2 SVGAGI. This CDR3 spans 13 amino acids. V was clipped by 4 bases and J by 3 bases, with 7 bases between them. The CDR3 DNA reads as TGTGCCAGCAGTTCACAGGGCTACAATGAGCAGTTCTTC. Translating gives CASSSQGYNEQFF.

J is TRBJ1-1 and V is TRBV19; 9 nucleotides agree with TRBD1. The length of the CDR3 is 14 residues. V shed 6 bases and J 6 bases; nucleotides not matched to a gene: 8. Looked up from germline, CDR1 is LNHDA and CDR2 is SQIVND (reference sequence). CDR3 nucleotides: TGTGCCAGTAGCATACAGGGGGCGGGCGCTGAAGCTTTCTTT. Translation: CASSIQGAGAEAFF.

The J gene is TRBJ2-3, the V gene TRBV19, with TRBD2 identical over 10 bases. The CDR3 totals 16 residues. With V trimmed by 5 bases and J by 6 bases, 11 bases remained unmatched. In germline, CDR1 is LNHDA, CDR2 SQIVND (reference sequence). CDR3 amino acids: CASSPTLAGVADTQYF. CDR3 DNA: TGTGCCAGTAGTCCGACCCTAGCGGGAGTTGCCGATACGCAGTATTTT.

The genes are TRBV5-1 and TRBJ1-2, with D perhaps matching TRBD1 (5 bases). The CDR3 sequence is 13 residues long. Trimming removed 0 bases from V and 4 bases from J, with 7 bases in between. The germline gives CDR1 SGHRS, CDR2 YFSETQ. The DNA of the CDR3 is TGCGCCAGCAGCTTGGACCAGGGCTATGGCTACACCTTC. This codes for CASSLDQGYGYTF.

This clone was seen a few times. The V and J genes are TRBV4-1 and TRBJ2-5; perhaps TRBD2 as D (6 bases). V was clipped by 5 bases and J by 2 bases, with 12 bases between them. The CDR3 totals 14 residues. Germline CDR1 is MGHRA and CDR2 is YSYEKL. CDR3: CASSYRDSQETQYF. The CDR3 region has the DNA TGCGCCAGCAGCTATCGGGACTCTCAAGAGACCCAGTACTTC.

The chain joins TRBV13 to TRBJ1-1; TRBD1 agrees at 7 bases. The J segment lost 1 base and the V segment lost 7 bases, leaving 6 bases of the junction unmatched. The germline gives CDR1 PRHDT, CDR2 FYEKMQ (reference sequence). This CDR3 spans 14 amino acids. The CDR3 DNA is TGTGCCAGCATCCTAACAGGGGAGAACACTGAAGCTTTCTTT. This translates into CASILTGENTEAFF.

The V and J genes are TRBV7-2 and TRBJ1-3, with 8 bases lining up with TRBD1. The germline V gene encodes CDR1 SGHTA and CDR2 FQGNSA. CDR3 size: 14 residues. V dropped 5 bases and J dropped 4; count of bases not matched to a gene: 4. CDR3 sequence: CASSPGQGGNTIYF. The DNA of the CDR3 is TGTGCCAGCAGCCCCGGACAGGGCGGAAACACCATATATTTT.

The chain employs TRBV29-1 and TRBJ2-6; 9 bases map to TRBD1. The CDR3 runs to 19 residues. V shed 7 bases, J shed 1 base, and the junction held 17 bases outside the gene matches. CDR1 is SQVTM, CDR2 ANQGSEA, per germline. This CDR3 is CSEADLPGQGESGANVLTF. The CDR3 coding sequence is TGCAGCGAGGCGGACTTACCGGGACAGGGAGAATCTGGGGCCAACGTCCTGACTTTC.

The chain is built from TRBV28 and TRBJ1-5; D unclear. CDR1 and CDR2 (germline): MDHEN, SYDVKM. CDR3 length: 13 residues. V shed 7 bases and J shed 2 bases, with 9 bases lying between them. The CDR3 region has the DNA TGTGCCAGCACACTCCTCGGCAATCAGCCCCAGCATTTT. Protein product: CASTLLGNQPQHF.

This rearrangement joins TRBV10-1 to TRBJ2-6, with TRBD1 matching over 7 bases. V lost 6 bases to trimming and J lost 0 bases; unmatched junction nucleotides: 14. Germline-derived CDR1 and CDR2 are WNHNN and SYGVQD (reference sequence). The CDR3 has 19 amino acids. CDR3 coding DNA: TGCGCCAGCAGCTACTTAAAGCCGACAGGGAGCTCTGGGGCCAACGTCCTGACTTTC. Protein: CASSYLKPTGSSGANVLTF.

The gene calls are TRBV10-2 and TRBJ2-7, with D hard to call. CDR3 size: 15 residues. The germline CDR1 and CDR2 sequences are WSHSY and SAAADI. Trimming took off 5 bases at V and 3 bases at J, with 17 bases between the two ends. The DNA of the CDR3 is TGCGCCAGCAGTCTAAATGATAGCCCCTTCTACGAGCAGTACTTC. Protein: CASSLNDSPFYEQYF.

CDR3 residues: CAISGAGLSGELFF. The CDR3 DNA is TGTGCCATCAGTGGGGCAGGGTTATCCGGGGAGCTGTTTTTT. The chain is built from TRBV10-3 and TRBJ2-2, with D maybe TRBD1 (5 bases). Trimming removed 4 bases at V and 6 bases at J, with 12 bases between. Germline V gene data show CDR1 as ENHRY and CDR2 as SYGVKD. This CDR3 has 14 amino acids.

The V gene is TRBV19, the J gene TRBJ2-1; D may be TRBD2 (6 bases). CDR1 and CDR2 (germline): LNHDA, SQIVND (reference sequence). CDR3 length: 14 amino acids. Trimming removed 6 bases from V and 7 bases from J, with 16 bases in between. CDR3 protein: CASSDGSFLNEQFF. The CDR3 coding sequence is TGTGCCAGTAGCGACGGGAGTTTTCTAAATGAGCAGTTCTTC.

This clone was detected only once. The gene calls are TRBV28 and TRBJ2-2; TRBD1 matches at 9 bases. V lost 5 bases, J lost 6 bases, and 7 bases stayed unmatched. The CDR3 consists of 15 residues. Germline V gene data show CDR1 as MDHEN and CDR2 as SYDVKM. The CDR3 protein is CASSGPGQGAGELFF. The CDR3 DNA sequence: TGTGCCAGCAGTGGGCCGGGACAGGGTGCCGGGGAGCTGTTTTTT.

This clone was seen a single time. This chain connects TRBV27 to TRBJ2-1; 14 positions match TRBD2. The CDR3 contains 16 residues. The junction had 6 bases not matched to a gene; V was cut back by 8 bases and J by 3 bases. Germline V gene lookup returns CDR1 MNHEY and CDR2 SMNVEV (reference sequence). The CDR3 nucleotides are TGTGCCAGCGGACTAGCGGGAGGAAGAAACTACAATGAGCAGTTCTTC. It encodes CASGLAGGRNYNEQFF.

The chain uses TRBV2 and TRBJ2-7; 8 positions agree with TRBD1. This CDR3 has 11 residues. Trimming took 5 bases from V and 13 from J; bases not matched to a gene: 7. CDR1 is SNHLY and CDR2 is FYNNEI in the germline V gene. In nucleotides, the CDR3 is TGTGCCAGCAGTACGGACAGGGTACAATACTTC. It specifies CASSTDRVQYF.

V usage is TRBV4-2 and J usage is TRBJ2-7; TRBD1 aligns across 10 bases. The junction had 13 bases not matched to a gene; V was cut back by 4 bases and J by 7 bases. Germline-derived CDR1 and CDR2 are LGHNA and YNFKEQ. The CDR3 consists of 16 residues. The CDR3: CASSPPGETGGGEQYF. In nucleotides, the CDR3 is TGTGCCAGCAGCCCCCCAGGGGAGACAGGGGGCGGGGAGCAGTACTTC.

The V and J genes are TRBV27 and TRBJ2-1, with 9 positions matching TRBD1. The CDR3 contains 14 residues. Per the germline V gene, CDR1 is MNHEY and CDR2 is SMNVEV (reference sequence). With V trimmed by 5 bases and J by 8 bases, 7 bases remained unmatched. CDR3 sequence: CASSPTGQGHEQFF. DNA for the CDR3: TGTGCCAGCAGTCCTACGGGACAGGGCCATGAGCAGTTCTTC.

This clone came up once. The rearrangement uses TRBV18 and TRBJ2-5; D remains ambiguous. V was shortened by 3 bases and J by 3 bases, with 8 bases between the two germline ends. This CDR3 spans 13 amino acids. CDR1 is KGHSH, CDR2 LQKENI, per germline. The CDR3 DNA follows: TGTGCCAGCTCACCTTCCCACAAAGAGACCCAGTACTTC. Translated: CASSPSHKETQYF.

The rearrangement uses TRBV7-9 and TRBJ2-2, with 7 bases that match TRBD1. Germline V gene data show CDR1 as SEHNR and CDR2 as FQNEAQ (reference sequence). This CDR3 region has 16 residues. The V gene end was trimmed by 5 bases and the J gene end by 1 base; junction bases not matched to a gene: 7. The CDR3 loop is CASSPEGQWNTGELFF. CDR3 coding DNA: TGTGCCAGCAGCCCAGAGGGACAGTGGAACACCGGGGAGCTGTTTTTT.

This clone was seen a handful of times. This chain joins TRBV21-1 and TRBJ2-7; TRBD1, the table's D call, lacks a check against the DNA. TRBV21-1 counts as a pseudogene. This CDR3 has 12 residues. CDR3 nucleotides: TGTGCCAGAGACTTGGACAGCTTCGAGCAGTACTTC. It is translated as CARDLDSFEQYF.

Only one count was recorded for this clone. This rearrangement joins TRBV2 to TRBJ2-5, with a possible D match to TRBD1 (6 bases). The V gene lost 7 bases and the J gene lost 5 bases, with 11 bases spanning the gap. Germline-derived CDR1 and CDR2 are SNHLY and FYNNEI. The CDR3 covers 12 residues. As DNA, the CDR3 is TGTGCCAGCAAGGTCAGGGGCGAGACCCAGTACTTC. It yields the protein CASKVRGETQYF.

The V gene is TRBV30, the J gene TRBJ2-7, with 7 bases aligning to TRBD2. CDR1 is GTSNPN, CDR2 SVGIG, per germline (reference sequence). J lost 1 base, V lost 2 bases, and 5 bases had no gene match. This CDR3 is 14 amino acids long. The CDR3 nucleotides read TGTGCCTGGAGTTCCGCGGGACTATCCTACGAGCAGTACTTC. It yields the protein CAWSSAGLSYEQYF.

This chain connects TRBV2 to TRBJ2-1; D might be TRBD2 (5 bases). The CDR3 extends over 15 amino acids. The germline V gene has CDR1 SNHLY and CDR2 FYNNEI. The V end was cut by 0 bases, the J end by 6 bases, with 12 bases between. DNA for the CDR3: TGTGCCAGCAGTGAAGCCAGGCTAGCCGCCAATGAGCAGTTCTTC. It translates to CASSEARLAANEQFF. Filled out from reference TRBV2 and TRBJ2-1, the complete variable domain reads EPEVTQTPSHQVTQMGQEVILRCVPISNHLYFYWYRQILGQKVEFLVSFYNNEISEKSEIFDDQFSVERPDGSNFTLKIRSTKLEDSAMYFCASSEARLAANEQFFGPGTRLTVL.

The rearrangement joins TRBV6-5 to TRBJ2-5, with a possible D match to TRBD1 (5 bases). CDR1 and CDR2 (germline): MNHEY, SVGAGI. V was pared by 8 bases and J by 1 base, with 17 bases between. The length of the CDR3 is 15 residues. The CDR3 reads CASQKTTESQETQYF. In DNA form, the CDR3 reads TGTGCCAGCCAAAAAACGACAGAGTCCCAAGAGACCCAGTACTTC.

The chain combines TRBV18 with TRBJ2-6, with D maybe TRBD1 (5 bases). The V and J ends lost 1 base and 6 bases respectively, with 13 bases between them. From germline, CDR1 is KGHSH and CDR2 LQKENI. The CDR3 is made up of 16 amino acids. The chain's CDR3 is CASSPQQVLTANVLTF. CDR3 coding DNA: TGTGCCAGCTCACCACAACAGGTTCTGACGGCCAACGTCCTGACTTTC.

In this sample, this clone turned up once. The rearrangement joins TRBV18 to TRBJ2-1; 9 bases align to TRBD2. V gave up 3 bases and J gave up 8 bases; unmatched junction bases: 11. Germline-derived CDR1 and CDR2 are KGHSH and LQKENI. CDR3 length: 16 residues. CDR3: CASSPSGSTMGHEQFF. The CDR3 DNA is TGTGCCAGCTCACCTAGCGGGAGTACCATGGGCCATGAGCAGTTCTTC.